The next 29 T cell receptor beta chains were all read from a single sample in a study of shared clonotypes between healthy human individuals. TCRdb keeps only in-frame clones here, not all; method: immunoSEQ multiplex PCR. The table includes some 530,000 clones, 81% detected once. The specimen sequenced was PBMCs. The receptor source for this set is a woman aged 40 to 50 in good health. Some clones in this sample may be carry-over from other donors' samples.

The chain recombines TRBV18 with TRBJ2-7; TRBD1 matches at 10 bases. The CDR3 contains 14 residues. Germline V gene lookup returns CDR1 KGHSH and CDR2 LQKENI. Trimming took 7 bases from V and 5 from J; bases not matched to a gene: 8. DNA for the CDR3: TGTGCCAGCTTACGAACGACAGGGGGCAACGAGCAGTACTTC. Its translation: CASLRTTGGNEQYF.

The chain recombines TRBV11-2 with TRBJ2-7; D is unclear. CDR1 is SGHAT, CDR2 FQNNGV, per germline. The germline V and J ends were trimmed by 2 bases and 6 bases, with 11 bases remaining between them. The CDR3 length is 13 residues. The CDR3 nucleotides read TGTGCCAGCAGCTTATCCCAAGGATCCGAGCAGTACTTC. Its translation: CASSLSQGSEQYF.

The CDR3 DNA is TGTGCCTGGATGGGCCCGAACACCGGGGAGCTGTTTTTT. Translation: CAWMGPNTGELFF. The chain recombines TRBV30 with TRBJ2-2, with D unresolved. Per the germline V gene, CDR1 is GTSNPN and CDR2 is SVGIG (reference sequence). Trimming shortened V by 4 bases and J by 0 bases, and 6 bases separated the two germline ends. This CDR3 has 13 residues.

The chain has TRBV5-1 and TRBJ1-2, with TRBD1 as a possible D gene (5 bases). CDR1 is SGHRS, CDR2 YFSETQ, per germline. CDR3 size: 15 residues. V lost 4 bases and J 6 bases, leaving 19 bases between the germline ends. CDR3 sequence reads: CASSGSQDIRNGYTF. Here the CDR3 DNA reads TGCGCCAGCAGCGGATCCCAGGACATCAGAAATGGCTACACCTTC. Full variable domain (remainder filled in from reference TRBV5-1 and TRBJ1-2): KAGVTQTPRYLIKTRGQQVTLSCSPISGHRSVSWYQQTPGQGLQFLFEYFSETQRNKGNFPGRFSGRQFSNSRSEMNVSTLELGDSALYLCASSGSQDIRNGYTFGSGTRLTVV.

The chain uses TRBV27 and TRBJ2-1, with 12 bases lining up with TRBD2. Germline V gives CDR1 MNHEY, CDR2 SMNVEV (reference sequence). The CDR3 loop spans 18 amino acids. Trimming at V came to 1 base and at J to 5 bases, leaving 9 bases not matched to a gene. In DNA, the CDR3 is TGTGCCAGCAGTTTATTTAGACTAGCGGGAGTAATGGACAATGAGCAGTTCTTC. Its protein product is CASSLFRLAGVMDNEQFF.

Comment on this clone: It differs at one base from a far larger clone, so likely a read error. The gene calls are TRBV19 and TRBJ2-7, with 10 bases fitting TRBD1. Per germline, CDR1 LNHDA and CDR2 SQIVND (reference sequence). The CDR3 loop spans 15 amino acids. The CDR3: CDSSSQPGTGDEQYF. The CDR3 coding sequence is TGTGACAGTAGTTCGCAGCCCGGGACAGGGGACGAGCAGTACTTC.

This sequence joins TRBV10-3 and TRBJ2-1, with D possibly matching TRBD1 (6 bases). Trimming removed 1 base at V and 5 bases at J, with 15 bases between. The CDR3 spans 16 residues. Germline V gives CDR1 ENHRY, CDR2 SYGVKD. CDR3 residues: CAISEWGLTQDNEQFF. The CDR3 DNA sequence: TGTGCCATCAGTGAGTGGGGGCTTACTCAGGACAATGAGCAGTTCTTC.

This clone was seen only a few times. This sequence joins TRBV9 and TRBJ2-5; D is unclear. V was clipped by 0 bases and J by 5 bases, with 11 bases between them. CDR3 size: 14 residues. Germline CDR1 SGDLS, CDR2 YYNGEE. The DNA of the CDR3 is TGTGCCAGCAGCGTAGCCGGACGCCTGGAGACCCAGTACTTC. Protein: CASSVAGRLETQYF. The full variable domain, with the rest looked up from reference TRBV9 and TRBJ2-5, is DSGVTQTPKHLITATGQRVTLRCSPRSGDLSVYWYQQSLDQGLQFLIQYYNGEERAKGNILERFSAQQFPDLHSELNLSSLELGDSALYFCASSVAGRLETQYFGPGTRLLVL.

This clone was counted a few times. The CDR3 sequence: CASSLVGPENTEAFF. The CDR3 bases are TGCGCCAGCAGCTTGGTGGGACCGGAGAACACTGAAGCTTTCTTT. This chain joins TRBV5-1 and TRBJ1-1; possibly TRBD1 for D (5 bases). The germline gives CDR1 SGHRS, CDR2 YFSETQ. CDR3 length equals 15 residues. Trimming removed 0 bases at V and 1 base at J, with 10 bases between. Variable domain in full (rest from reference TRBV5-1 and TRBJ1-1): KAGVTQTPRYLIKTRGQQVTLSCSPISGHRSVSWYQQTPGQGLQFLFEYFSETQRNKGNFPGRFSGRQFSNSRSEMNVSTLELGDSALYLCASSLVGPENTEAFFGQGTRLTVV.

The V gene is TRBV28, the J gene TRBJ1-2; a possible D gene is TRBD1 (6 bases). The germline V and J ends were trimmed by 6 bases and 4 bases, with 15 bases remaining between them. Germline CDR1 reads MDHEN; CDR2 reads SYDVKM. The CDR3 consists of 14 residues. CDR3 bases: TGTGCCAGCAGGCCCCCAGGGGAGGTCTATGGCTACACCTTC. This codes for CASRPPGEVYGYTF.

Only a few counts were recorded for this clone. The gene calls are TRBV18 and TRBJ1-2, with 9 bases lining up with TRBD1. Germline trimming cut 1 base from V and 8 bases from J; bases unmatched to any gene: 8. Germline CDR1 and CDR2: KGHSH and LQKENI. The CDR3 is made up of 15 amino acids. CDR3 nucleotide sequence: TGTGCCAGCTCACCACTGACAGGGGGAAGGTCGGGCTACACCTTC. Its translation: CASSPLTGGRSGYTF.

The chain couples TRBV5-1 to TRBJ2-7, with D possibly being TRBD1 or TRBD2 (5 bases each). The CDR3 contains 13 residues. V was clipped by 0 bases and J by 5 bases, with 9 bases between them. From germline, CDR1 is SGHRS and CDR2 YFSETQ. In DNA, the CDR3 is TGCGCCAGCAGCTTGGGTGGGGGAAACGAGCAGTACTTC. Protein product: CASSLGGGNEQYF.

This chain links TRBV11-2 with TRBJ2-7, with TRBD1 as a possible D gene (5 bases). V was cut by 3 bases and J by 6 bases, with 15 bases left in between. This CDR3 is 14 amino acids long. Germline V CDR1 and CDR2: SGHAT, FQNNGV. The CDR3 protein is CASSFSREVGEQYF. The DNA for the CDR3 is TGTGCCAGCAGCTTTAGCAGGGAAGTGGGCGAGCAGTACTTC.

The CDR3 region is CASSPPSGRETQYF. The CDR3 DNA sequence: TGTGCCAGCTCACCACCGTCAGGGAGGGAGACCCAGTACTTC. J is TRBJ2-5 and V is TRBV18, with TRBD2 as a possible D gene (6 bases). Trimming removed 0 bases at V and 5 bases at J, with 10 bases between. The CDR3 spans 14 residues. Germline loops: CDR1 KGHSH, CDR2 LQKENI.

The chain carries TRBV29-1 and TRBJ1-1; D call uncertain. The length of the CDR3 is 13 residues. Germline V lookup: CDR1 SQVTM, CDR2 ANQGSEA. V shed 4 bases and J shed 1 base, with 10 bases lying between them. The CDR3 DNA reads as TGCAGCGTTGTAATTCAGTGGAACACTGAAGCTTTCTTT. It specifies CSVVIQWNTEAFF.

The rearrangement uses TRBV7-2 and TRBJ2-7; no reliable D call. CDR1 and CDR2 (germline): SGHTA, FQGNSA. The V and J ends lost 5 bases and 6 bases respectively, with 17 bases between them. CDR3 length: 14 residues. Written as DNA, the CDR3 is TGTGCCAGCAGCAGTCGGACGCCGAGGACCGAGCAGTACTTC. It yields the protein CASSSRTPRTEQYF.

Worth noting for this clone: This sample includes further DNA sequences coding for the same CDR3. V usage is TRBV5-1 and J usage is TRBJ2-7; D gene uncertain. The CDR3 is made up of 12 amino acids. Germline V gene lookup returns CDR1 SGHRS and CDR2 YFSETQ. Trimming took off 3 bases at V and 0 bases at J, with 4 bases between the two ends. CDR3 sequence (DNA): TGCGCCAGCAGCTCGGGCTCCTACGAGCAGTACTTC. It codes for CASSSGSYEQYF. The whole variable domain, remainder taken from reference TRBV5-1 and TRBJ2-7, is KAGVTQTPRYLIKTRGQQVTLSCSPISGHRSVSWYQQTPGQGLQFLFEYFSETQRNKGNFPGRFSGRQFSNSRSEMNVSTLELGDSALYLCASSSGSYEQYFGPGTRLTVT.

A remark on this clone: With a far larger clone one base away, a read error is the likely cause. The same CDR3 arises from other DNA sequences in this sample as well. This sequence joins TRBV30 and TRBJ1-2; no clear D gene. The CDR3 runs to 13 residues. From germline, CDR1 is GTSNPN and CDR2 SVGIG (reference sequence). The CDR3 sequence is CAWTKGGDYGYTF. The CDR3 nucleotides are TGTGCCTGGACCAAGGGTGGCGACTATGGCTACACATTC.

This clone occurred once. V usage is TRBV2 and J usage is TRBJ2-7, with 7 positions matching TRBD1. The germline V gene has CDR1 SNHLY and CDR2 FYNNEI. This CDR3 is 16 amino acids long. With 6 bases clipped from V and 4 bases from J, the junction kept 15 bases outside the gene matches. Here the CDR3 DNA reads TGTGCCAGCAGGCCTCAGGGGGTTTCGAGGAATTACGAGCAGTACTTC. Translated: CASRPQGVSRNYEQYF.

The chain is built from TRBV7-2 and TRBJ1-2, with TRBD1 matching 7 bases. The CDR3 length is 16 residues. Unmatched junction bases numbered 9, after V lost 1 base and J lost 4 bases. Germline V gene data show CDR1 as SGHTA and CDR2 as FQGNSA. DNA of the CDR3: TGTGCCAGCAGCTTAGGGGGAGGGGGCAGTGTCTATGGCTACACCTTC. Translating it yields CASSLGGGGSVYGYTF.

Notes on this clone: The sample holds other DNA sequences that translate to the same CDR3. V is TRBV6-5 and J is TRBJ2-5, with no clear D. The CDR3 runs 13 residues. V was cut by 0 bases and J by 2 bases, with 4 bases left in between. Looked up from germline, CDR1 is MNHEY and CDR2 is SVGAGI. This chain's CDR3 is CASSYSGQETQYF. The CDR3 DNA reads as TGTGCCAGCAGTTACTCGGGTCAAGAGACCCAGTACTTC.

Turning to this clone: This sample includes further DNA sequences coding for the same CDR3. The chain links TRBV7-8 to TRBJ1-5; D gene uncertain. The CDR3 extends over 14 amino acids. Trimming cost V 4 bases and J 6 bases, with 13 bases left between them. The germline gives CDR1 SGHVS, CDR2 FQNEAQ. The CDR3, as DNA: TGTGCCAGCAGCTCTACAAGAAGAGGTCAGCCCCAGCATTTT. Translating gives CASSSTRRGQPQHF.

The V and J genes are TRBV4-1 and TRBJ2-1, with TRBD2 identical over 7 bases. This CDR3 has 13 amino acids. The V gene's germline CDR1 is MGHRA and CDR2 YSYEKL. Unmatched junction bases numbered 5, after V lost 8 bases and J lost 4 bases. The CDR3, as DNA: TGCGCCAGCGGGCGGGAGCCGTACAATGAGCAGTTCTTC. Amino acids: CASGREPYNEQFF.

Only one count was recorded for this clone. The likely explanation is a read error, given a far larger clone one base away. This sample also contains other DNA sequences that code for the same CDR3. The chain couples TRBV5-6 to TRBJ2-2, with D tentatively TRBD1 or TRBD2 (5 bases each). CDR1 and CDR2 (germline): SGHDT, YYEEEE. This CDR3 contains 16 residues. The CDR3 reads CASSLQASSNTGELFF. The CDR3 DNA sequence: TGTGCCAGCAGCCTACAGGCATCTTCGAACACCGGGGAGTTGTTTTTT. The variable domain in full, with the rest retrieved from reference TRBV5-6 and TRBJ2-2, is DAGVTQSPTHLIKTRGQQVTLRCSPKSGHDTVSWYQQALGQGPQFIFQYYEEEERQRGNFPDRFSGHQFPNYSSELNVNALLLGDSALYLCASSLQASSNTGELFFGEGSRLTVL.

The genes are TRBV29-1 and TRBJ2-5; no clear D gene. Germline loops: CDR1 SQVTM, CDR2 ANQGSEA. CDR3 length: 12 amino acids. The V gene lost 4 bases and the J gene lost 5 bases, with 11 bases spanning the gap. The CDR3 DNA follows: TGCAGCGTTGTGGGTGCTCGTGAGACCCAGTACTTC. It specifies CSVVGARETQYF.

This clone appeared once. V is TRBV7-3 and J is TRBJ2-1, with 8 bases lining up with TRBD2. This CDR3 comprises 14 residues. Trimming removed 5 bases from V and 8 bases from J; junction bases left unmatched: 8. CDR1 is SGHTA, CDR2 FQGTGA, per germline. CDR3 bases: TGTGCCAGCAGCCAGCCGGGACTAGAGGATGAGCAGTTCTTC. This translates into CASSQPGLEDEQFF.

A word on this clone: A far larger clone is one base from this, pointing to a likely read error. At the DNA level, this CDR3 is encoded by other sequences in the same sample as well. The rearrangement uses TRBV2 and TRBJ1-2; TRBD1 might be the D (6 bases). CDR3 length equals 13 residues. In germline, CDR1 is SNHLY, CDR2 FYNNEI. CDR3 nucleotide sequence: TGTGCCAGCAGATTGACAGGTTACTATGGTTACACCTTC. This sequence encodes CASRLTGYYGYTF.

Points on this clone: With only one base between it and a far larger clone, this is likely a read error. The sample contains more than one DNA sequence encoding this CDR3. The CDR3 reads CASSALGTADPTQYF. The CDR3 region has the DNA TGCGCCAGCAGCGCCTTAGGGACGGCTGACCCAACGCAGTACTTC. The chain has TRBV5-6 and TRBJ2-7; D may be TRBD1 or TRBD2 (5 bases each). The CDR3 has 15 residues. CDR1 and CDR2 from the germline V gene are SGHDT and YYEEEE.

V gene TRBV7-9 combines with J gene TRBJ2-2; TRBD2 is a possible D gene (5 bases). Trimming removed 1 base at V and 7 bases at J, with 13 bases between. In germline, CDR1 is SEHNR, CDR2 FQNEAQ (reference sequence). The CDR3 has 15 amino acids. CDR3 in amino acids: CASSLGGEPYGELFF. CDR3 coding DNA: TGTGCCAGCAGCTTAGGGGGAGAACCCTACGGGGAGCTGTTTTTT.